This T cell receptor (beta chain) was documented in a study of shared clonotypes between healthy human individuals. Whole-study findings and limits: The low donor count limited represented genetic and exposure-history diversity. Compared with memory subsets, naive subsets generally had larger estimated richness. Apart from blood, nothing was sampled; tissue repertoires likely differ.

Assay used: immunoSEQ multiplex PCR; TCRdb lists only in-frame clones, some missing. This table has around 620,000 clones, about 95% appearing once. It was CD45RO-negative cells, positively selected for CCR7, that made up naive CD8 cells, with terminally differentiated effector memory CD45RA+ cells excluded. Trimming removed 9 bases at V and 4 bases at J, with 16 bases between. CDR3 length: 13 amino acids. CDR1 is LNHNV and CDR2 is YYDKDF in the germline V gene (reference sequence). As to this clone: The antigen remains undetermined.

The rearrangement joins TRBV15 to TRBJ2-7, with D perhaps matching TRBD1 or TRBD2 (5 bases each). The TCR comes from a woman between 25 and 40 years old in good health. Source material: naive CD8+ T cells sorted from blood. In DNA, the CDR3 is TGTGCCACAGCCCCGGGGCATTTATACGAGCAGTACTTC. This codes for CATAPGHLYEQYF.